The subject of this entry is one T cell receptor beta chain. The sample is drawn from a study of blood T cell repertoires in COVID-19. In the study overall: The analysed material was cDNA or gDNA that came from T cells, B-cell-depleted T cells, or PBMCs.

The table came from immunoSEQ multiplex PCR; TCRdb's copy has only in-frame clones and leaves some out. This sample has approximately 250,000 clones; 85% to 90% occur once, and the top ten carry roughly 4%. V lost 0 bases to trimming and J lost 8 bases, with 10 bases between them. Germline V CDR1 and CDR2: SGHAT, FQDESV (reference sequence). The CDR3 is 13 amino acids. The sample consisted of peripheral blood. The rearrangement uses TRBV11-1 and TRBJ1-1; D is possibly TRBD1 (6 bases). The TCR sequence derives from a man in his late teens or twenties with active or convalescent COVID-19. CDR3 coding DNA: TGTGCCAGCAGCTTAGCCGTTACAGGGGAAGCTTTCTTT. Protein: CASSLAVTGEAFF.